This T cell receptor beta chain is drawn from a study of shared clonotypes between healthy human individuals. Caucasian adults living in Nashville, Tennessee, provided all samples. For each subset, genomic DNA was distributed in equal portions over several immunoSEQ plates. Researchers sequenced unsorted PBMC DNA using ten immunoSEQ deep assay plates. Clones were read by immunoSEQ multiplex PCR, and TCRdb kept only the in-frame ones, dropping some. The data show fewer than 650,000 clones, with around 80% seen just once and about 12% held by the top ten. Germline CDR1 and CDR2: MNHNS and SASEGT. CDR3 length equals 13 residues.

The V and J genes are TRBV6-1 and TRBJ2-5, with D perhaps matching TRBD2 (5 bases). Judging by the DNA end, TRBJ2-7 fits better; the J call may be wrong. The receptor comes from a woman between 40 and 50 years old in good health. Some clones in this sample may be carry-over from other donors' samples. Sequencing input: PBMCs. For the CDR3, the DNA is TGTGCCACCCAGAACCGGGGTATCTACGAGCAGTACTTC. As protein: CATQNRGIYEQYF.